This record concerns one T cell receptor (beta chain) sequence. Its matching antigen is unknown. J lost 4 bases, V lost 3 bases, and 8 bases had no gene match. From germline, CDR1 is KGHDR and CDR2 SFDVKD. The CDR3 loop spans 16 amino acids. In TCRdb, the RT-PCR reads were re-called with MiXCR into one record per CDR3 protein. This sample has about 700,000 distinct CDR3 sequences; 12% to 15% occur once, and the top ten carry about 7.4%. The entry originates in a study of response to subunit inactivated influenza vaccine. The study's findings and limits: T cells newly recruited by each seasonal influenza vaccination are few, the authors suggested.

The chain employs TRBV24-1 and TRBJ2-3; 8 positions agree with TRBD2. The clonotype comes from a man aged 50 to 60 who received an inactivated influenza vaccine. The material sequenced was PBMCs from blood, taken 14 to 15 days before vaccination. The CDR3, as DNA: TGTGCCACCAGTGATACTAGCGGCCGTATTGCAGATACGCAGTATTTT. As protein: CATSDTSGRIADTQYF.